This T cell receptor (beta chain) emerged from a study of fetal regulatory T cell absence and autoimmunity. Study-wide background: The IPEX patients lacked clinical diabetes but had exocrine pancreas autoimmunity. Study-wide results and caveats: Cord blood and pancreas showed broadly similar TRB gene family usage. Pancreas TCRs were oligoclonally enriched versus cord blood, some clones over 80-fold.

This clone has just a few counts. Its antigen is not identified. Sequencing was at survey level. TCRdb's copy holds only in-frame clones and misses some; the assay was immunoSEQ multiplex PCR. The sample lists more than 85,000 clones, around 72% seen once, with 1.5% to 2% in the top ten. Trimming removed 5 bases at V and 4 bases at J, with 8 bases between. The germline gives CDR1 SEHNR, CDR2 FQNEAQ (reference sequence). This CDR3 comprises 12 residues. The sequencing input was pancreas tissue. V gene TRBV7-9 combines with J gene TRBJ1-1, with D tentatively TRBD1 (6 bases). The TCR comes from a male donor with IPEX syndrome. Here the CDR3 DNA reads TGTGCCAGCAGCGTACAGGGCACTGAAGCTTTCTTT. It specifies CASSVQGTEAFF. The whole variable domain, remainder taken from reference TRBV7-9 and TRBJ1-1, is DTGVSQNPRHKITKRGQNVTFRCDPISEHNRLYWYRQTLGQGPEFLTYFQNEAQLEKSRLLSDRFSAERPKGSFSTLEIQRTEQGDSAMYLCASSVQGTEAFFGQGTRLTVV.